This TCR beta chain is drawn from a study of T cells in Graves' hyperthyroidism and ophthalmopathy. Study-level information: Initial diagnosis, before any treatment, was when peripheral blood was collected.

An absence of ophthalmopathy progression within 18 months meant stable Graves' hyperthyroidism. Study findings and constraints: Blood also held most thyroid clonotypes expanded beyond 0.001.

Germline values: CDR1 SGHTA, CDR2 FQGNSA. The length of the CDR3 is 13 residues. Trimming removed 4 bases from V and 0 bases from J, with 5 bases in between. This clonotype has a count of ten or more. Its cognate antigen is unknown. Amplification yielded TCR beta CDR3 regions, with RNA transcripts as the source. Researchers ran a first-round RT-PCR on the TCR CDR3 using the HTBI primer set. TCRdb re-called the multiplex PCR reads through MiXCR, storing one row per CDR3 protein. The data show approximately 370,000 distinct CDR3 sequences, with about 15% seen just once and approximately 32% held by the top ten.

Sample: blood. This chain connects TRBV7-2 to TRBJ2-3; no definite D call. The receptor was derived from a woman between 25 and 40 years old with Graves' hyperthyroidism. The CDR3 DNA reads TGTGCCAGCAGCTCTCATAGCACAGATACGCAGTATTTT. Encoded protein: CASSSHSTDTQYF. Combining the CDR3 with reference TRBV7-2 and TRBJ2-3 gives the whole variable domain GAGVSQSPSNKVTEKGKDVELRCDPISGHTALYWYRQSLGQGLEFLIYFQGNSAPDKSGLPSDRFSAERTGGSVSTLTIQRTQQEDSAVYLCASSSHSTDTQYFGPGTRLTVL.